The 28 T cell receptor beta chains below were found in one sample sequenced in a study of blood T cell repertoires in COVID-19. Profiling relied on immunoSEQ multiplex PCR, and the TCRdb table lists in-frame clones only, not all of them. The sample consists of about 180,000 clones, around 80% of them appearing once. Sequenced material: peripheral blood. These receptors were collected from a man in his sixties or seventies with active or convalescent COVID-19.

V usage is TRBV6-5 and J usage is TRBJ2-2; D not certain. V lost 2 bases to trimming and J lost 2 bases, with 3 bases between them. Germline values: CDR1 MNHEY, CDR2 SVGAGI. CDR3 size: 13 residues. The CDR3 protein is CASSYLNTGELFF. For the CDR3, the DNA is TGTGCCAGCAGTTACCTCAACACCGGGGAGCTGTTTTTT.

The chain uses TRBV6-6 and TRBJ1-2; the D gene is possibly TRBD1 (6 bases). V was cut by 5 bases and J by 2 bases, with 6 bases left in between. Per germline, CDR1 MNHNY and CDR2 SVGAGI (reference sequence). The length of the CDR3 is 12 residues. In DNA form, the CDR3 reads TGTGCCAGCAGTCAGGGGAACTATGGCTACACCTTC. This encodes CASSQGNYGYTF.

The sample holds one count of this clone. The CDR3 bases are TGTGCCAGCAGCGTGGGTTTGGGTAGCGGGGGGGATAACACAGATACGCAGTATTTT. It encodes CASSVGLGSGGDNTDTQYF. This sequence joins TRBV9 and TRBJ2-3; 11 positions match TRBD2. CDR1 SGDLS and CDR2 YYNGEE come from the germline V gene. Trimming took 2 bases from V and 2 from J; bases not matched to a gene: 13. This CDR3 spans 19 amino acids.

This clone was observed once. This rearrangement joins TRBV29-1 to TRBJ2-5; TRBD2 is a possible D gene (5 bases). Germline V gives CDR1 SQVTM, CDR2 ANQGSEA. CDR3 length equals 12 residues. The ends were cut back, 8 bases at V and 5 bases at J, with 15 bases in the middle. Here the CDR3 reads CSLLDSGETQYF. DNA for the CDR3: TGCAGCCTTCTCGACTCGGGGGAGACCCAGTACTTC. The full variable domain, with the rest looked up from reference TRBV29-1 and TRBJ2-5, is SAVISQKPSRDICQRGTSLTIQCQVDSQVTMMFWYRQQPGQSLTLIATANQGSEATYESGFVIDKFPISRPNLTFSTLTVSNMSPEDSSIYLCSLLDSGETQYFGPGTRLLVL.

This rearrangement joins TRBV12-3 or TRBV12-4 to TRBJ1-1; possibly TRBD1 for D (6 bases). V lost 1 base, J lost 10 bases, and 10 bases lay in between. This CDR3 comprises 12 residues. CDR3 nucleotides: TGTGCCAGCAGTTTAGGAACAGGGCCAGCTTTCTTT. It yields the protein CASSLGTGPAFF.

The genes are TRBV5-1 and TRBJ2-7; 10 bases align to TRBD2. Unmatched junction bases numbered 5, after V lost 3 bases and J lost 2 bases. Germline CDR1 SGHRS, CDR2 YFSETQ. CDR3 size: 15 residues. Here the CDR3 DNA reads TGCGCCAGCAGCTCGTCTAGCGGGAGACCCTACGAGCAGTACTTC. It encodes CASSSSSGRPYEQYF.

V is TRBV28 and J is TRBJ2-5; TRBD1 matches at 7 bases. The germline CDR1 and CDR2 sequences are MDHEN and SYDVKM. V lost 6 bases, J lost 0 bases, and 10 bases stayed unmatched. The CDR3 runs to 16 residues. The CDR3: CASSQDRELDQETQYF. The DNA for the CDR3 is TGTGCCAGCAGCCAAGACAGGGAATTGGACCAAGAGACCCAGTACTTC. Full variable domain (outside the CDR3, taken from reference TRBV28 and TRBJ2-5): DVKVTQSSRYLVKRTGEKVFLECVQDMDHENMFWYRQDPGLGLRLIYFSYDVKMKEKGDIPEGYSVSREKKERFSLILESASTNQTSMYLCASSQDRELDQETQYFGPGTRLLVL.

The V gene is TRBV27, the J gene TRBJ2-2; D might be TRBD2 (5 bases). This CDR3 comprises 16 residues. V was shortened by 4 bases and J by 4 bases, with 16 bases between the two germline ends. CDR1 is MNHEY, CDR2 SMNVEV, per germline (reference sequence). CDR3 sequence reads: CASSSKLGRFTGELFF. The DNA for the CDR3 is TGTGCCAGCAGTTCTAAACTAGGACGGTTCACCGGGGAGCTGTTTTTT.

The CDR3 coding sequence is TGTGCCAGCAGCTTAGATCAATCAGATACGCAGTATTTT. Residues: CASSLDQSDTQYF. The chain has TRBV11-2 and TRBJ2-3; no clear D gene. CDR3 length equals 13 residues. With 0 bases removed from V and 4 bases from J, the gap between germline ends came to 5 bases. Germline V gives CDR1 SGHAT, CDR2 FQNNGV.

This clone appeared a few times. The rearrangement joins TRBV7-2 to TRBJ2-7; D ambiguous. Germline V gene lookup returns CDR1 SGHTA and CDR2 FQGNSA. CDR3 length: 14 amino acids. With 11 bases removed from V and 2 bases from J, the gap between germline ends came to 19 bases. The chain's CDR3 is CAATAPRLPYEQYF. The DNA of the CDR3 is TGTGCCGCCACTGCACCGAGACTTCCCTACGAGCAGTACTTC.

The gene calls are TRBV29-1 and TRBJ2-3, with TRBD2 identical over 12 bases. The V gene's germline CDR1 is SQVTM and CDR2 ANQGSEA. Trimming at V came to 6 bases and at J to 0 bases, leaving 10 bases not matched to a gene. The CDR3 loop spans 17 amino acids. The CDR3: CSVSRGTSGFSTDTQYF. The CDR3 DNA follows: TGCAGCGTCAGCCGCGGGACTAGCGGGTTCAGCACAGATACGCAGTATTTT.

The chain employs TRBV10-2 and TRBJ1-1; TRBD1 might be the D (5 bases). The germline V gene encodes CDR1 WSHSY and CDR2 SAAADI. The length of the CDR3 is 15 residues. V lost 0 bases to trimming and J lost 4 bases, with 12 bases between them. The CDR3 is CASSESWGEGTEAFF. The CDR3 bases are TGCGCCAGCAGTGAGTCGTGGGGCGAAGGCACTGAAGCTTTCTTT.

The chain employs TRBV5-1 and TRBJ1-3; 7 bases align to TRBD1. The junction had 6 bases not matched to a gene; V was cut back by 4 bases and J by 2 bases. Germline lookup yields CDR1 SGHRS and CDR2 YFSETQ. The CDR3 consists of 15 residues. CDR3 loop: CASSTQGQAGNTIYF. CDR3 coding DNA: TGCGCCAGCAGCACTCAAGGACAGGCTGGAAACACCATATATTTT.

This chain joins TRBV28 and TRBJ2-7; possible D gene TRBD2, 5 bases. The germline V and J ends were trimmed by 2 bases and 4 bases, with 6 bases remaining between them. The germline CDR1 and CDR2 sequences are MDHEN and SYDVKM. The CDR3 is made up of 12 amino acids. CDR3 DNA sequence: TGTGCCAGCAGTTTAGGGAGATACGAGCAGTACTTC. Its translation is CASSLGRYEQYF.

This sequence joins TRBV7-9 and TRBJ1-1; 9 positions agree with TRBD1. Germline V gene lookup returns CDR1 SEHNR and CDR2 FQNEAQ (reference sequence). This CDR3 spans 14 amino acids. With V trimmed by 2 bases and J by 6 bases, 4 bases remained unmatched. The CDR3 DNA sequence: TGTGCCAGCAGCTTACCGGGACAGGGAGCTGAAGCTTTCTTT. This encodes CASSLPGQGAEAFF.

This chain connects TRBV18 to TRBJ2-5; D may be TRBD2 (6 bases). The CDR3 extends over 15 amino acids. Germline loops: CDR1 KGHSH, CDR2 LQKENI. Trimming stripped 3 bases from V and 1 base from J, with 12 bases between. CDR3 in amino acids: CASSPLAGFQETQYF. In DNA form, the CDR3 reads TGTGCCAGCTCACCCCTCGCGGGGTTCCAAGAGACCCAGTACTTC. Together with reference TRBV18 and TRBJ2-5, the CDR3 gives the full variable domain: NAGVMQNPRHLVRRRGQEARLRCSPMKGHSHVYWYRQLPEEGLKFMVYLQKENIIDESGMPKERFSAEFPKEGPSILRIQQVVRGDSAAYFCASSPLAGFQETQYFGPGTRLLVL.

This clone was recorded once. The same CDR3 can be traced to other DNA sequences in this sample. The chain uses TRBV29-1 and TRBJ2-6; D ambiguous. The CDR3 extends over 14 amino acids. The germline gives CDR1 SQVTM, CDR2 ANQGSEA. The V and J ends lost 6 bases and 0 bases respectively, with 9 bases between them. CDR3 in DNA: TGCAGCGTCACCCCAGGCTCTGGGGCCAACGTCCTGACTTTC. It codes for CSVTPGSGANVLTF. Drawing the rest from reference TRBV29-1 and TRBJ2-6, the complete variable domain is SAVISQKPSRDICQRGTSLTIQCQVDSQVTMMFWYRQQPGQSLTLIATANQGSEATYESGFVIDKFPISRPNLTFSTLTVSNMSPEDSSIYLCSVTPGSGANVLTFGAGSRLTVL.

The chain is built from TRBV20-1 and TRBJ1-1; D is perhaps TRBD1 (5 bases). V was clipped by 5 bases and J by 3 bases, with 7 bases between them. The CDR3 is 11 amino acids. Germline V lookup: CDR1 DFQATT, CDR2 SNEGSKA (reference sequence). For the CDR3, the DNA is TGCAGTGCTTCCAGGGACACTGAAGCTTTCTTT. It translates to CSASRDTEAFF.

The chain has TRBV7-2 and TRBJ2-5; possible D gene TRBD1, 6 bases. CDR1 is SGHTA and CDR2 is FQGNSA in the germline V gene. The CDR3 runs 14 residues. Trimming removed 2 bases at V and 7 bases at J, with 14 bases between. The CDR3 bases are TGTGCCAGCAGCTTAAACACGGGACATGGGACCCAGTACTTC. Residues: CASSLNTGHGTQYF.

V usage is TRBV4-2 and J usage is TRBJ2-2, with TRBD1 matching over 8 bases. V trimming: 0 bases; J trimming: 7 bases; junction bases outside the gene matches: 10. CDR1 is LGHNA and CDR2 is YNFKEQ in the germline V gene. The CDR3 is 17 residues long. The CDR3 is CASSQEGRQGINGELFF. The DNA for the CDR3 is TGTGCCAGCAGCCAAGAGGGGCGACAGGGGATTAACGGGGAGCTGTTTTTT.

This clone has only one observation. The chain recombines TRBV2 with TRBJ2-3, with D possibly being TRBD2 (6 bases). Trimming left V 6 bases short and J 6 bases short, with 10 bases between. Germline V gene data show CDR1 as SNHLY and CDR2 as FYNNEI. The CDR3 consists of 12 residues. CDR3 DNA: TGTGCCAGCAGGGGACTGTTCGATACGCAGTATTTT. It specifies CASRGLFDTQYF. Complete variable domain (other parts from reference TRBV2 and TRBJ2-3): EPEVTQTPSHQVTQMGQEVILRCVPISNHLYFYWYRQILGQKVEFLVSFYNNEISEKSEIFDDQFSVERPDGSNFTLKIRSTKLEDSAMYFCASRGLFDTQYFGPGTRLTVL.

V gene TRBV24-1 combines with J gene TRBJ1-2; D is perhaps TRBD1 (6 bases). Trimming pared 2 bases from V and 7 bases from J, leaving 13 bases between. The CDR3 length is 14 residues. CDR1 is KGHDR and CDR2 is SFDVKD in the germline V gene. CDR3 sequence (DNA): TGTGCCACCAGTGATTCCGGCCGGGGGGCTGGCTACACCTTC. Translating gives CATSDSGRGAGYTF.

In its sample, this clone was seen once. V is TRBV7-8 and J is TRBJ2-5; tentatively, D is TRBD2 (5 bases). The CDR3 contains 15 residues. Trimming shortened V by 4 bases and J by 3 bases, and 15 bases separated the two germline ends. Germline V gene lookup returns CDR1 SGHVS and CDR2 FQNEAQ. This CDR3 is CASSSTDWNKETQYF. CDR3 bases: TGTGCCAGCAGCTCGACGGACTGGAACAAAGAGACCCAGTACTTC.

This rearrangement joins TRBV29-1 to TRBJ2-2, with a possible D match to TRBD1 (6 bases). The CDR3 is 16 residues long. Germline assignment: CDR1 SQVTM and CDR2 ANQGSEA. V was pared by 4 bases and J by 4 bases, with 19 bases between. CDR3 region: CSVGGRWGQATGELFF. The CDR3 region has the DNA TGCAGCGTTGGAGGCCGTTGGGGGCAGGCCACCGGGGAGCTGTTTTTT.

The chain joins TRBV18 to TRBJ1-5; 11 bases fit TRBD1. CDR3 length: 15 residues. The ends lost 2 bases at V and 7 bases at J; junction bases unmatched: 4. Germline V CDR1 and CDR2: KGHSH, LQKENI. The CDR3 here is CASSPVGQGEQPQHF. The CDR3 DNA is TGTGCCAGCTCACCAGTGGGACAGGGGGAACAGCCCCAGCATTTT.

This clone was seen a handful of times. The chain employs TRBV9 and TRBJ1-5; 9 nucleotides line up with TRBD1. The germline V gene encodes CDR1 SGDLS and CDR2 YYNGEE. Trimming cost V 3 bases and J 2 bases; bases outside gene matches: 3. The CDR3 extends over 15 amino acids. As DNA, the CDR3 is TGTGCCAGCAGCGGACAGGGGGATGGCAATCAGCCCCAGCATTTT. Protein sequence: CASSGQGDGNQPQHF.

This sequence joins TRBV6-5 and TRBJ1-6, with TRBD1 matching over 9 bases. The V segment lost 4 bases and the J segment 11 bases; nucleotides outside the gene matches: 6. The CDR3 contains 14 residues. CDR1 MNHEY and CDR2 SVGAGI come from the germline V gene. The CDR3 reads CASSFRDREAPLHF. The CDR3 nucleotides are TGTGCCAGCAGTTTCCGGGACAGGGAGGCACCCCTCCACTTT.

This chain uses TRBV7-6 with TRBJ1-1; D is unresolved. The ends were cut back, 4 bases at V and 4 bases at J, with 13 bases in the middle. CDR1 is SGHVS and CDR2 is FNYEAQ in the germline V gene. This CDR3 is 14 amino acids long. The DNA of the CDR3 is TGTGCCAGCAGCTCCTCCCGGTCGAGCACTGAAGCTTTCTTT. It codes for CASSSSRSSTEAFF.